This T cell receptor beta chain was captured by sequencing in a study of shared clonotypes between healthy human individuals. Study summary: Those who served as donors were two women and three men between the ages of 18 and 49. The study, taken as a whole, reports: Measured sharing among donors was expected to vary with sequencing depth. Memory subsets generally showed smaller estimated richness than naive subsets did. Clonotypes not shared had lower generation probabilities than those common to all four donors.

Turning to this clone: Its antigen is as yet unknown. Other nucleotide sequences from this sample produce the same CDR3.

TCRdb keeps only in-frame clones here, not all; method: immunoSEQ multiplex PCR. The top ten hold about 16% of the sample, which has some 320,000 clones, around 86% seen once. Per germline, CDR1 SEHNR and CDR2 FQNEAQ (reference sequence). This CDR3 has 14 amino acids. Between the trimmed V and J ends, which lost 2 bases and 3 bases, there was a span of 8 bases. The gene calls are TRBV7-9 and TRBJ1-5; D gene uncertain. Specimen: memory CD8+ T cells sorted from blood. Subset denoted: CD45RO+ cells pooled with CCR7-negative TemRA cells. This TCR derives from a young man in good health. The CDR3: CASSLTESNQPQHF. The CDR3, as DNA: TGTGCCAGCAGCTTAACTGAGTCCAATCAGCCCCAGCATTTT.